This T cell receptor beta chain emerged from a study of cytomegalovirus exposure and HLA in healthy donors. Points from the study as a whole: Reported performance of the classifier showed diagnosis of cytomegalovirus status with high specificity and sensitivity. It has been reported that TCR beta sequences accurately predicted the HLA-A and HLA-B alleles of most subjects.

This clone appeared once. Its cognate antigen is unknown. In germline, CDR1 is MNHEY, CDR2 SMNVEV (reference sequence). The CDR3 covers 16 residues. The V gene lost 7 bases and the J gene lost 7 bases, with 20 bases spanning the gap. The PCR used 60 Vbeta and 13 Jbeta primers. The table came from immunoSEQ multiplex PCR; TCRdb's copy has only in-frame clones and leaves some out. This table holds 150,000 or so clones, around 77% found once. At sampling all donors were nominally healthy, likely with unrecorded immune exposures. The sample taken for sequencing was PBMCs. The J gene is TRBJ1-6, the V gene TRBV27; D possibly corresponds to TRBD1 (5 bases). This TCR was recovered from a woman in her thirties in good health and CMV-seronegative. Written as DNA, the CDR3 is TGTGCCAGCAAGAGGGGAGGCCTTTTCGAGAATTCACCCCTCCACTTT. It is translated as CASKRGGLFENSPLHF.